The clone carrying this T cell receptor beta chain has more than one count but fewer than ten. The data originate from a study of T cells in Graves' hyperthyroidism and ophthalmopathy. Trimming took off 0 bases at V and 0 bases at J, with 13 bases between the two ends. The CDR3 length is 16 residues. Germline-derived CDR1 and CDR2 are DFQATT and SNEGSKA (reference sequence). Amplification targeted TCR beta CDR3 regions from RNA transcripts. First-round RT-PCR with HTBI primers amplified the TCR CDR3 region. From the multiplex PCR reads, TCRdb called clonotypes with MiXCR, one entry per CDR3 protein. This table holds 600,000 to 650,000 distinct CDR3 sequences, under 20% found once. Graves' hyperthyroidism qualified as stable when ophthalmopathy did not progress within 18 months.

The chain carries TRBV20-1 and TRBJ2-3, with D uncertain. This clonotype originated in a woman aged 25 to 39 with Graves' hyperthyroidism. Source material: blood. The CDR3 reads CSARDIQRSSTDTQYF. CDR3 DNA sequence: TGCAGTGCTAGAGATATCCAGCGCTCTAGCACAGATACGCAGTATTTT.